The 9 T cell receptor beta chains reported below all come from one sample, sequenced in a study of neurological immune-mediated disorders. TCRdb re-analysed the 5' RACE reads in MiXCR, keeping a single row per CDR3 protein. The data hold about 30,000 distinct CDR3 sequences, with less than 15% observed a single time. Sequencing input: PBMCs. These receptors came from a man between 60 and 75 years old in good health.

This clonotype came up many times. The chain uses TRBV28 and TRBJ1-2; D gene unclear. Germline V gene sequence: CDR1 MDHEN, CDR2 SYDVKM. The V and J ends lost 3 bases and 3 bases respectively, with 11 bases between them. This CDR3 contains 14 residues. CDR3 coding DNA: TGTGCCAGCAGTTTGGTTCGGAGAGACTATGGCTACACCTTC. This sequence encodes CASSLVRRDYGYTF.

This clonotype was picked up many times. This chain links TRBV25-1 with TRBJ1-2; the D gene is possibly TRBD1 (6 bases). Trimming stripped 4 bases from V and 0 bases from J, with 15 bases between. Germline-derived CDR1 and CDR2 are MGHDK and SYGVNS. This CDR3 contains 16 residues. DNA for the CDR3: TGTGCCAGCAGTGGTTCCGGGACACCAGCTAACTATGGCTACACCTTC. It codes for CASSGSGTPANYGYTF.

This clonotype was observed many times. The chain links TRBV7-2 to TRBJ1-1, with D possibly being TRBD1 (6 bases). Per the germline V gene, CDR1 is SGHTA and CDR2 is FQGNSA. Trimming left V 1 base short and J 1 base short, with 10 bases between. There are 15 residues in the CDR3. Here the CDR3 reads CASSLGGARNTEAFF. As DNA, the CDR3 is TGTGCCAGCAGCTTAGGGGGGGCTCGGAACACTGAAGCTTTCTTT. Based on the CDR3 plus reference TRBV7-2 and TRBJ1-1, the full variable domain is GAGVSQSPSNKVTEKGKDVELRCDPISGHTALYWYRQSLGQGLEFLIYFQGNSAPDKSGLPSDRFSAERTGGSVSTLTIQRTQQEDSAVYLCASSLGGARNTEAFFGQGTRLTVV.

Ten or more counts support this clonotype. The CDR3 protein is CSASHGSGQEDSPLHF. As DNA, the CDR3 is TGCAGTGCTAGTCATGGGTCGGGACAGGAGGATTCACCCCTCCACTTT. The V call is TRBV20-1, the J call TRBJ1-6; 8 bases align to TRBD1. The CDR3 runs to 16 residues. Germline values: CDR1 DFQATT, CDR2 SNEGSKA (reference sequence). Trimming removed 3 bases from V and 8 bases from J; junction bases left unmatched: 12.

There are many counts of this clonotype. The chain employs TRBV18 and TRBJ1-5; D ambiguous. V lost 3 bases, J lost 2 bases, and 5 bases lay in between. The CDR3 extends over 13 amino acids. Germline assignment: CDR1 KGHSH and CDR2 LQKENI. In DNA form, the CDR3 reads TGTGCCAGCTCACCTTTTCGCAATCAGCCCCAGCATTTT. It translates to CASSPFRNQPQHF.

This clonotype was detected many times. DNA of the CDR3: TGTGCCACCAGTGATTCACAAACCGGACAGTACAATGAGCAGTTCTTC. It yields the protein CATSDSQTGQYNEQFF. V is TRBV24-1 and J is TRBJ2-1; D perhaps matches TRBD1 (6 bases). This CDR3 is built from 16 residues. Germline V lookup: CDR1 KGHDR, CDR2 SFDVKD. The V end was cut by 2 bases, the J end by 4 bases, with 14 bases between.

This clonotype was found many times. This chain uses TRBV4-1 with TRBJ1-5, with 7 bases lining up with TRBD1. The CDR3 is 18 residues long. Germline loops: CDR1 MGHRA, CDR2 YSYEKL. The J segment lost 1 base and the V segment lost 4 bases, leaving 13 bases of the junction unmatched. The CDR3 DNA sequence: TGCGCCAGCAGCCTACGGGACAGAGGGCGCGTGAGCAATCAGCCCCAGCATTTT. It translates to CASSLRDRGRVSNQPQHF.

This clonotype appeared many times. The junction and the germline gene differ at one end; a read error may be behind it. The chain combines TRBV15 with TRBJ2-3, with a weak D call TRBD1 (5 bases). CDR3 length: 17 residues. Germline-derived CDR1 and CDR2 are LNHNV and YYDKDF (reference sequence). The CDR3 here is CATSSTTGAPDTYTQYF. The DNA of the CDR3 is TGTGCCACCAGCAGCACCACCGGAGCGCCGGACACATATACGCAGTATTTT.

The genes are TRBV5-1 and TRBJ1-1; 12 bases agree with TRBD1. With V trimmed by 3 bases and J by 11 bases, 5 bases remained unmatched. This CDR3 is 13 amino acids long. The germline V gene encodes CDR1 SGHRS and CDR2 YFSETQ. The CDR3 here is CASSYGTGGLAFF. CDR3 coding DNA: TGCGCCAGCAGCTATGGGACAGGGGGCCTGGCTTTCTTT. The full variable domain, in which reference TRBV5-1 and TRBJ1-1 provide the parts outside the CDR3, is KAGVTQTPRYLIKTRGQQVTLSCSPISGHRSVSWYQQTPGQGLQFLFEYFSETQRNKGNFPGRFSGRQFSNSRSEMNVSTLELGDSALYLCASSYGTGGLAFFGQGTRLTVV.